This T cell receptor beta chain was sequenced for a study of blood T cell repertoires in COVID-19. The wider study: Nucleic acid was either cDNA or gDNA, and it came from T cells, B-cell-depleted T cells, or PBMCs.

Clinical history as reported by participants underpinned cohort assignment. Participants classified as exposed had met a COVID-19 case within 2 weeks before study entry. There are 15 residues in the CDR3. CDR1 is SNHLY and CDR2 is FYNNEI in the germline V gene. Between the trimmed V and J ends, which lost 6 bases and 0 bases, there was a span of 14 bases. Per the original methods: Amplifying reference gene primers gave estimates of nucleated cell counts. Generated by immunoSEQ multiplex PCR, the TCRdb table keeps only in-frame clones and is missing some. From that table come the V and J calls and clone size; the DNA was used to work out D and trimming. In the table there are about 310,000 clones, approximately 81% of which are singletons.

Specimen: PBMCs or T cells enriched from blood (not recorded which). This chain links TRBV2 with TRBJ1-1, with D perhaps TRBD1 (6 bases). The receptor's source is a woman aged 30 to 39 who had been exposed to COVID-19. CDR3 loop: CASSLLRQVNTEAFF. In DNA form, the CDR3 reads TGTGCCAGCAGCCTACTTAGACAGGTGAACACTGAAGCTTTCTTT.